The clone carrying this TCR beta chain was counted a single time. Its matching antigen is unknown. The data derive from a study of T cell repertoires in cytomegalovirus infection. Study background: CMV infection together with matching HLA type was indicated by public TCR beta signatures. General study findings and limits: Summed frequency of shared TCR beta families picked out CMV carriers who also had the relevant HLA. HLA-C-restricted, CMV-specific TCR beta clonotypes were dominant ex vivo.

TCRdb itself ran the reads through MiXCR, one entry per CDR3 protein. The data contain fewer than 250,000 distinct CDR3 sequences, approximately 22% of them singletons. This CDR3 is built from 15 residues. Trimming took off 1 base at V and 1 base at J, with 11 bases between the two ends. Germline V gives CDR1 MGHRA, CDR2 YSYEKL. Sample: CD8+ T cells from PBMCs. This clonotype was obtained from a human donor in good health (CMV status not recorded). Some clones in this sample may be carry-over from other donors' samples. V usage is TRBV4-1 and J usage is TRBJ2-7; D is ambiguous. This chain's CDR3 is CASSQGTLGSYEQYF. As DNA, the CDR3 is TGCGCCAGCAGCCAAGGAACCTTGGGATCCTACGAGCAGTACTTC.